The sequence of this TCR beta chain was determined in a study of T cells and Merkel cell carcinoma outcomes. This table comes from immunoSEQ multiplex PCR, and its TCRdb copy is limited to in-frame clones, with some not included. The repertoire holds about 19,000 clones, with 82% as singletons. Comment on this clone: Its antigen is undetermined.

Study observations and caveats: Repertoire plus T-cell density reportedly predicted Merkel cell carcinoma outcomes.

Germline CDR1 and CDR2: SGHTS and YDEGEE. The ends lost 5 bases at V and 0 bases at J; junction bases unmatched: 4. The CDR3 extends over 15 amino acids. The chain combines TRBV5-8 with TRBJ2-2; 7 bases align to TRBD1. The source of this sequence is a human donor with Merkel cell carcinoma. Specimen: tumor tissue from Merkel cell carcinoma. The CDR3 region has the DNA TGTGCCAGCAGATTGACAGGGCCGAACACCGGGGAGCTGTTTTTT. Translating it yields CASRLTGPNTGELFF.